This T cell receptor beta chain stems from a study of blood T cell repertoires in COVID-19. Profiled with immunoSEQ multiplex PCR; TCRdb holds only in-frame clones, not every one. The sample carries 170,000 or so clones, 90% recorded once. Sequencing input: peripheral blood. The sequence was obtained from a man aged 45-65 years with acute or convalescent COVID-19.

The CDR3 region has the DNA TGTGCCAGCAGACAGGATTCGAACACTGAAGCTTTCTTT. Translating gives CASRQDSNTEAFF. The genes are TRBV2 and TRBJ1-1; maybe TRBD1 (5 bases). Between the trimmed V and J ends, which lost 6 bases and 1 base, there was a span of 9 bases. The CDR3 sequence is 13 residues long. Per the germline V gene, CDR1 is SNHLY and CDR2 is FYNNEI.